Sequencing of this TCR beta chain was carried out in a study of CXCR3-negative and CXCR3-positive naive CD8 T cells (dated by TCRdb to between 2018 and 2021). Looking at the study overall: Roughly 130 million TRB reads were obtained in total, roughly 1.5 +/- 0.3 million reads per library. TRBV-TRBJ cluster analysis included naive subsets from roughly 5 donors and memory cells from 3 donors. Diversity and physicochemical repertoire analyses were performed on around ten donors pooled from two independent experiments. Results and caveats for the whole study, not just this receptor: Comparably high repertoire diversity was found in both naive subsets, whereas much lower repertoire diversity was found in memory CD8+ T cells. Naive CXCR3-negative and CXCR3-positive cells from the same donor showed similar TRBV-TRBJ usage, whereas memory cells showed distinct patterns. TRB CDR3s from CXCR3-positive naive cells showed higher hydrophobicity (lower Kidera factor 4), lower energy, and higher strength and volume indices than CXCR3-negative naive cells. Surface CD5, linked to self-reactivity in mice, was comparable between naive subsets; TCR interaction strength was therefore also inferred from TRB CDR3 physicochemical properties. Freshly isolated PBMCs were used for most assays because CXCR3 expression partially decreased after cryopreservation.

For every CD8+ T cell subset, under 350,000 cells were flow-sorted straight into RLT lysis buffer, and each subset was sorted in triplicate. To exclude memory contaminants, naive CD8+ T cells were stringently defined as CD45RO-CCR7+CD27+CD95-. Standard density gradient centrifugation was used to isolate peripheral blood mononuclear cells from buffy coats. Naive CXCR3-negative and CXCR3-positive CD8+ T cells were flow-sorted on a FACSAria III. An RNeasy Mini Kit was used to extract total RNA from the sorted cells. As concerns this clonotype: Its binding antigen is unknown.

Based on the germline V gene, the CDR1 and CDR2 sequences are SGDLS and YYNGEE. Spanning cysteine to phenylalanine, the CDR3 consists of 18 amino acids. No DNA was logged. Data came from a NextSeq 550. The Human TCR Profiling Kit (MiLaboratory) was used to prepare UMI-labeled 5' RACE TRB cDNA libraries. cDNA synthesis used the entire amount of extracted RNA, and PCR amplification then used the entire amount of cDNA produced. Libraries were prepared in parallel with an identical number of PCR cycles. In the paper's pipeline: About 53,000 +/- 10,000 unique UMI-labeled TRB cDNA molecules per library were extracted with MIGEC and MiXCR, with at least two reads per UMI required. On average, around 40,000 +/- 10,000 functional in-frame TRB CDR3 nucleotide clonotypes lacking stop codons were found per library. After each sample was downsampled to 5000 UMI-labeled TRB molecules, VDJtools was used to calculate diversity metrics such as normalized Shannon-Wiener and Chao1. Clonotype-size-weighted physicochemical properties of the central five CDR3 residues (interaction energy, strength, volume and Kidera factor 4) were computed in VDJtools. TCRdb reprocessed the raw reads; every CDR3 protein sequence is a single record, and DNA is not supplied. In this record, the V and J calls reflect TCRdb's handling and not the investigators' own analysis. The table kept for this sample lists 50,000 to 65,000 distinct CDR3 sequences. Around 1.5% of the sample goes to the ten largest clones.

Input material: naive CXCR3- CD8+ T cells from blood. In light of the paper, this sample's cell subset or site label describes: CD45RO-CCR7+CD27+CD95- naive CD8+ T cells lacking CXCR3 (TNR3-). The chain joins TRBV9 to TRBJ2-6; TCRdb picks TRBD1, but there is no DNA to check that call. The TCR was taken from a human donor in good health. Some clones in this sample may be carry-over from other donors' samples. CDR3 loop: CASSLRDRVSAGANVLTF. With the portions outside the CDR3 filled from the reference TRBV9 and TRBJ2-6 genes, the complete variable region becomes DSGVTQTPKHLITATGQRVTLRCSPRSGDLSVYWYQQSLDQGLQFLIQYYNGEERAKGNILERFSAQQFPDLHSELNLSSLELGDSALYFCASSLRDRVSAGANVLTFGAGSRLTVL.